The 8 T cell receptor beta chains reported below all come from one sample, sequenced in a study of blood T cell repertoires in COVID-19. Repertoires were generated with immunoSEQ multiplex PCR, while TCRdb's copy carries only in-frame clones and drops some. The sample contains about 120,000 clones, roughly three quarters of which appear only once. Sequencing used peripheral blood. These receptors originate from a human donor in a cohort sampled during active COVID-19.

J is TRBJ2-7 and V is TRBV5-4, with 8 bases matching TRBD2. This CDR3 spans 14 amino acids. The V and J ends lost 5 bases and 2 bases, in that order; junction bases with no gene match: 6. Germline values: CDR1 SGHNT, CDR2 YYREEE (reference sequence). CDR3: CASRKSGSAYEQYF. CDR3 DNA sequence: TGTGCCAGCAGAAAAAGCGGGAGCGCCTACGAGCAGTACTTC.

The gene calls are TRBV5-4 and TRBJ1-2; TRBD1 aligns across 9 bases. Germline trimming cut 7 bases from V and 7 bases from J; bases unmatched to any gene: 11. Germline assignment: CDR1 SGHNT and CDR2 YYREEE (reference sequence). The CDR3 consists of 14 residues. This CDR3 is CASHQGDRALGYTF. The DNA for the CDR3 is TGTGCCAGCCACCAGGGGGACAGGGCTCTTGGCTACACCTTC.

Turning to this clone: The same CDR3 can be traced to other DNA sequences in this sample. The V call is TRBV27, the J call TRBJ2-7; 10 bases fit TRBD2. The trim removed 4 bases at V and 2 bases at J, leaving 5 bases unmatched. The CDR3 runs 15 residues. The V gene's germline CDR1 is MNHEY and CDR2 SMNVEV (reference sequence). The CDR3 region is CASSSLAGVTYEQYF. Written as DNA, the CDR3 is TGTGCCAGCAGTTCGCTAGCGGGGGTCACCTACGAGCAGTACTTC.

The rearrangement uses TRBV19 and TRBJ2-7, with D perhaps matching TRBD1 (6 bases). The CDR3 consists of 16 residues. Germline CDR1 reads LNHDA; CDR2 reads SQIVND (reference sequence). The V gene lost 3 bases and the J gene lost 0 bases, with 15 bases spanning the gap. This chain's CDR3 is CASSISIRTASYEQYF. The CDR3 DNA follows: TGTGCCAGTAGTATTTCTATTCGGACAGCCTCCTACGAGCAGTACTTC.

J is TRBJ1-1 and V is TRBV6-5; weak D call: TRBD1 (5 bases). This CDR3 region has 12 residues. Germline loops: CDR1 MNHEY, CDR2 SVGAGI. V dropped 7 bases and J dropped 6 bases, with 12 bases sitting between them. The CDR3 DNA is TGTGCCAGCAACGGGGGTGGTCCTGAAGCTTTCTTT. Translation gives CASNGGGPEAFF.

The chain carries TRBV29-1 and TRBJ1-2, with 8 bases fitting TRBD1. Germline assignment: CDR1 SQVTM and CDR2 ANQGSEA. J was trimmed by 6 bases and V by 0 bases; bases with no gene match: 12. The CDR3 length is 16 residues. The DNA for the CDR3 is TGCAGCGTTGAAGATCTATCAGGGGGCTTCGAAGATGGCTACACCTTC. It codes for CSVEDLSGGFEDGYTF.

J is TRBJ2-7 and V is TRBV30; no firm D call. Germline CDR1 GTSNPN, CDR2 SVGIG (reference sequence). The germline V and J ends were trimmed by 2 bases and 3 bases, with 8 bases remaining between them. CDR3 length: 12 amino acids. For the CDR3, the DNA is TGTGCCTGGAGTCCCAGTAACTACGAGCAGTACTTC. This codes for CAWSPSNYEQYF.

The chain has TRBV9 and TRBJ1-4, with D possibly being TRBD1 (5 bases). The CDR3 contains 14 residues. Trimming cost V 2 bases and J 8 bases, with 13 bases left between them. CDR1 is SGDLS and CDR2 is YYNGEE in the germline V gene. The CDR3 region is CASSVSGLNEKLFF. Here the CDR3 DNA reads TGTGCCAGCAGCGTTTCGGGACTAAACGAAAAACTGTTTTTT.